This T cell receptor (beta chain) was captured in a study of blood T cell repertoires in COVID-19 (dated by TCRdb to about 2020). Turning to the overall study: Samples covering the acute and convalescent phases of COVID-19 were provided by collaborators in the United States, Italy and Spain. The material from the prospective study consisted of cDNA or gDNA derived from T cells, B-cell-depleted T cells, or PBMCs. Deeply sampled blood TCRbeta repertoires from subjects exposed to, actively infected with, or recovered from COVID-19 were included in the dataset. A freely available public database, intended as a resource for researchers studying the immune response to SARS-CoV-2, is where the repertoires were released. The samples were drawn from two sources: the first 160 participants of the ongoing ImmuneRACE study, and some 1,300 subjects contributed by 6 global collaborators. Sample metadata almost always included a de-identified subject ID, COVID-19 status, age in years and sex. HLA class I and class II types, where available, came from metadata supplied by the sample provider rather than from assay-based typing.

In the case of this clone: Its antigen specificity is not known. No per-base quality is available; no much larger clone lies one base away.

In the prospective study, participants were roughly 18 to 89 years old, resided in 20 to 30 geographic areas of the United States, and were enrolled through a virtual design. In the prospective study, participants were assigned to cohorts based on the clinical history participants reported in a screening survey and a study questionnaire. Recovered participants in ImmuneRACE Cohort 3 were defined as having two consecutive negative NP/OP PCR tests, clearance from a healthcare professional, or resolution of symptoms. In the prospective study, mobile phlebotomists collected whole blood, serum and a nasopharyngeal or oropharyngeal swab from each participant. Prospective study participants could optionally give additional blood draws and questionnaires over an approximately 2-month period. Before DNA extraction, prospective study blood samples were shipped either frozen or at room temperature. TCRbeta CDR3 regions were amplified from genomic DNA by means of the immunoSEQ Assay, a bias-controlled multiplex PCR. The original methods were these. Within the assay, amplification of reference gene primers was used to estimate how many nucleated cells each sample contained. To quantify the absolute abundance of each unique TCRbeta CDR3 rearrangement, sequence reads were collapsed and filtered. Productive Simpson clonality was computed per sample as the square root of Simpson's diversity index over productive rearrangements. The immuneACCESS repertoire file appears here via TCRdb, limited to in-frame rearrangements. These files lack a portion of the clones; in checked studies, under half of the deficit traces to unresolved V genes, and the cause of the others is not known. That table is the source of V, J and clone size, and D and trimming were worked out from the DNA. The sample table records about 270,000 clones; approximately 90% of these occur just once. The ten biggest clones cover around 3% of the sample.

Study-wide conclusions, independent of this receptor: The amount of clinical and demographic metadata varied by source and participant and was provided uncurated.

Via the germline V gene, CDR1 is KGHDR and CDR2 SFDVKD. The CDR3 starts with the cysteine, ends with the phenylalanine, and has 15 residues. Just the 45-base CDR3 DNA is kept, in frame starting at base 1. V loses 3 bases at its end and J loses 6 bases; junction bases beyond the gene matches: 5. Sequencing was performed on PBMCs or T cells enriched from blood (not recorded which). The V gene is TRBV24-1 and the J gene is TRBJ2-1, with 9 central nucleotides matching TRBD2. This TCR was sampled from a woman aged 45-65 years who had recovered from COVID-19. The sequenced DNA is TGTGCCACCAGTGATCCCTCTAGCGGGACCAATGAGCAGTTCTTC. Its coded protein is CATSDPSSGTNEQFF.